This is a list of T cell receptor beta chains from one sample in a study of shared clonotypes between healthy human individuals. Generated by immunoSEQ multiplex PCR, the TCRdb table keeps only in-frame clones and is missing some. The table includes 400,000 to 500,000 clones, around 78% detected once. Input material: PBMCs. All receptors come from a middle-aged woman in good health. Some clones in this sample may be carry-over from other donors' samples. Both conserved end residues are part of each CDR3. Fields, in order: J gene, D gene, clone size, V gene, CDR3 protein, CDR3 DNA. The D gene is left open where the match is weak. Size is omitted from some rows. Given values are once, few, many or a class for expanded clones.

>TRBJ2-1|TRBD1|once|TRBV5-1
CASSLGTGAADEQFF
TGCGCCAGCAGCCTGGGGACAGGGGCGGCGGATGAGCAGTTCTTC
>TRBJ2-1|TRBD2|.|TRBV10-3
CAISEIGTSDNEQFF
TGTGCCATCAGTGAGATCGGGACTAGCGACAATGAGCAGTTCTTC
>TRBJ1-2|.|few|TRBV7-2
CASSLAGDPLYGYTF
TGCGCCAGCAGCTTAGCCGGCGACCCCCTCTATGGCTACACCTTC
>TRBJ2-7|.|once|TRBV5-5
CASSFSRGGEQYF
TGTGCCAGCAGCTTTTCCAGGGGCGGCGAGCAGTACTTC
>TRBJ2-6|TRBD1|.|TRBV28
CASRPTGSGANVLTF
TGTGCCAGCAGACCGACAGGGTCCGGGGCCAACGTCCTGACTTTC
>TRBJ2-5|TRBD2|.|TRBV7-9
CASSLGGLAGGPGKTQYF
TGTGCCAGCAGCTTAGGCGGCCTAGCGGGAGGGCCGGGGAAGACCCAGTACTTC
>TRBJ2-2|.|.|TRBV6-1
CASSVTSQGTGELFF
TGTGCCAGCAGTGTTACATCTCAAGGCACCGGGGAGCTGTTTTTT
>TRBJ1-5|.|.|TRBV2
CASSEGVSNQPQHF
TGTGCCAGCAGTGAGGGAGTTAGCAATCAGCCCCAGCATTTT
>TRBJ1-5|.|.|TRBV6-1
CASSRGGDQPQHF
TGTGCCAGCAGTCGGGGGGGGGATCAGCCCCAGCATTTT
>TRBJ2-1|TRBD1|.|TRBV20-1
CSADRVNEQFF
TGCAGTGCTGACAGGGTTAATGAGCAGTTCTTC
>TRBJ1-1|TRBD1|many|TRBV18
CASSPGQGVWEAFF
TGTGCCAGCTCACCGGGACAGGGGGTGTGGGAAGCTTTCTTT
>TRBJ2-7|TRBD2|.|TRBV5-1
CASSILAGDYEQYF
TGCGCCAGCAGCATACTAGCGGGAGACTACGAGCAGTACTTC
>TRBJ2-3|TRBD2|.|TRBV11-2
CASSLAGGADTQYF
TGTGCCAGCAGCTTAGCGGGAGGGGCAGATACGCAGTATTTT
>TRBJ2-5|TRBD1|.|TRBV11-3
CASSLDRSETQYF
TGTGCCAGCAGCTTGGACAGGTCAGAGACCCAGTACTTC
>TRBJ2-2|.|.|TRBV28
CASRIGTRGGELFF
TGTGCCAGCCGCATCGGGACTCGCGGGGGGGAGCTGTTTTTT
>TRBJ2-5|TRBD1|.|TRBV7-3
CASSLSGQKETQYF
TGTGCCAGCAGCTTATCGGGACAGAAAGAGACCCAGTACTTC
>TRBJ2-6|.|.|TRBV5-1
CASSGSLSGANVLTF
TGCGCCAGCAGTGGCAGCCTCTCTGGGGCCAACGTCCTGACTTTC
>TRBJ1-4|.|.|TRBV6-1
CASRAGLNEKLFF
TGTGCCTCCCGGGCGGGGCTTAATGAAAAACTGTTTTTT
>TRBJ1-6|TRBD1|few|TRBV5-4
CASSYPGQDHNSPLHF
TGTGCCAGCAGCTATCCGGGACAGGACCATAATTCACCCCTCCACTTT
>TRBJ1-2|TRBD1|.|TRBV14
CASRPGQGYGYTF
TGTGCCAGCAGGCCGGGACAGGGATATGGCTACACCTTC
>TRBJ2-7|.|few|TRBV18
CASSSRRQDPSYEQYF
TGTGCCAGCTCCTCTCGAAGGCAGGATCCCTCCTACGAGCAGTACTTC
>TRBJ2-3|TRBD2|.|TRBV6-4
CASKRLAGDPTDTQYF
TGTGCCAGCAAGCGACTAGCGGGAGACCCCACAGATACGCAGTATTTT
>TRBJ2-2|.|.|TRBV28
CASSPLRDLGGELFF
TGTGCCAGCAGTCCTCTCCGGGACCTAGGGGGGGAGCTGTTTTTT
>TRBJ2-7|.|.|TRBV5-1
CASSLGDNDSYEQYF
TGCGCCAGCAGCTTGGGGGACAACGACTCCTACGAGCAGTACTTC
>TRBJ2-1|TRBD2|.|TRBV4-3
CASSRSGRALDEQFF
TGCGCCAGCAGTCGTAGCGGGAGGGCCCTCGATGAGCAGTTCTTC
>TRBJ2-4|TRBD2|.|TRBV28
CASSFPGASGRASGTKNIQYF
TGTGCCAGCAGTTTCCCCGGCGCTAGCGGGAGGGCCAGCGGGACCAAAAACATTCAGTACTTC
>TRBJ2-1|.|.|TRBV4-2
CASSQDLQGIDEQFF
TGTGCCAGCAGCCAAGATTTACAGGGTATTGATGAGCAGTTCTTC
>TRBJ2-5|.|.|TRBV4-1
CASSQETAQETQYF
TGCGCCAGCAGCCAAGAGACAGCACAAGAGACCCAGTACTTC
>TRBJ2-1|.|.|TRBV7-9
CASSLGWGVGYNEQFF
TGTGCCAGCAGCTTAGGATGGGGTGTAGGGTACAATGAGCAGTTCTTC
>TRBJ2-7|TRBD2|.|TRBV6-1
CASTFGLAGAYEQYF
TGTGCCAGCACCTTCGGACTAGCGGGCGCCTACGAGCAGTACTTC
>TRBJ2-5|TRBD2|once|TRBV6-5
CASSLAGVGTQYF
TGTGCCAGCAGTCTAGCGGGAGTGGGGACCCAGTACTTC
>TRBJ2-2|TRBD1|.|TRBV5-4
CASSSDRGDTGELFF
TGTGCCAGCAGCTCGGACAGGGGAGATACCGGGGAGCTGTTTTTT
>TRBJ1-1|TRBD1|.|TRBV15
CATSAQGAYTGAFF
TGTGCCACCAGCGCACAGGGGGCATACACTGGAGCTTTCTTT
>TRBJ2-1|TRBD2|.|TRBV11-2
CASRSGLAGGDEQFF
TGTGCCAGCAGATCGGGACTAGCGGGAGGCGATGAGCAGTTCTTC
>TRBJ1-4|.|few|TRBV30
CAWSEGLNEKLFF
TGTGCCTGGAGTGAGGGGTTAAATGAAAAACTGTTTTTT
>TRBJ2-2|TRBD2|.|TRBV9
CASSVTSGSITGELFF
TGTGCCAGCAGCGTAACCAGCGGGAGTATCACCGGGGAGCTGTTTTTT
>TRBJ2-7|.|.|TRBV15
CATSSPHAERRGEQYF
TGTGCCACCAGCAGCCCCCACGCGGAACGTCGAGGCGAGCAGTACTTC
>TRBJ2-3|TRBD2|.|TRBV7-2
CASSSLAGGTDTQYF
TGTGCCAGCAGCTCTTTAGCGGGGGGGACAGATACGCAGTATTTT
>TRBJ2-2|.|.|TRBV9
CASSAPRRRELFF
TGTGCCAGCAGCGCCCCGAGGAGGCGGGAGCTGTTTTTT
>TRBJ2-3|TRBD2|.|TRBV30
CAWTAGLAGSTDTQYF
TGTGCCTGGACTGCTGGGCTAGCGGGTAGCACAGATACGCAGTATTTT
>TRBJ2-5|.|.|TRBV4-2
CASSPGAGNQETQYF
TGTGCCAGCAGCCCAGGGGCCGGGAACCAAGAGACCCAGTACTTC